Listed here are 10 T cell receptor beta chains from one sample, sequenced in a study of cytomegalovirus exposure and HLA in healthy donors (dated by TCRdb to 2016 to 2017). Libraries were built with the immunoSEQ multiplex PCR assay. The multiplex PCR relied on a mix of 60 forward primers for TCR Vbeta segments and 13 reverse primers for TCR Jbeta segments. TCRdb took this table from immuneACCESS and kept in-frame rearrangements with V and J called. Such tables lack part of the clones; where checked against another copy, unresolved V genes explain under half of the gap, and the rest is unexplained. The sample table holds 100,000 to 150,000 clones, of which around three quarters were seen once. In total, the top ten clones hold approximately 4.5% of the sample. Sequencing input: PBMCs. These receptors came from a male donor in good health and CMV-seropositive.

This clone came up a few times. CDR3: CASTLGPAGGNEQFF. The DNA for the CDR3 is TGTGCCAGCACCCTCGGACCCGCGGGTGGCAATGAGCAGTTCTTC. This chain links TRBV6-6 with TRBJ2-1, with D possibly being TRBD2 (5 bases). CDR3 length: 15 amino acids. Trimming took 7 bases from V and 6 from J, leaving 19 bases between them. The germline CDR1 and CDR2 sequences are MNHNY and SVGAGI (reference sequence).

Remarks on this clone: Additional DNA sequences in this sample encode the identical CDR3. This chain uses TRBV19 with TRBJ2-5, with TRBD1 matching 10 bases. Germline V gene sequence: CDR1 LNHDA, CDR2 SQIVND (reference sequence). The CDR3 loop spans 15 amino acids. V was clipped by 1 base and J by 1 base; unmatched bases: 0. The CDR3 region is CASSIGTGGQETQYF. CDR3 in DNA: TGTGCCAGTAGTATAGGGACAGGGGGCCAAGAGACCCAGTACTTC.

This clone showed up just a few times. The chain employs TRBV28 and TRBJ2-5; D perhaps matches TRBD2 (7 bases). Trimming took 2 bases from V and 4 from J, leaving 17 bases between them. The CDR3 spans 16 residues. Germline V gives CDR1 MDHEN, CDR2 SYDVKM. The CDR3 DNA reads TGTGCCAGCAGTTTAAAGTTCGGGGGGCCTGGAGAGACCCAGTACTTC. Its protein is CASSLKFGGPGETQYF. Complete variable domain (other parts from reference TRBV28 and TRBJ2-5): DVKVTQSSRYLVKRTGEKVFLECVQDMDHENMFWYRQDPGLGLRLIYFSYDVKMKEKGDIPEGYSVSREKKERFSLILESASTNQTSMYLCASSLKFGGPGETQYFGPGTRLLVL.

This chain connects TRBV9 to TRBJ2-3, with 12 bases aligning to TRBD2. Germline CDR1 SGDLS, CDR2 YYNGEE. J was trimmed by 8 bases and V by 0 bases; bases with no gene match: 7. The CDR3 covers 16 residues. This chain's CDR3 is CASSVVTSGRSGTQYF. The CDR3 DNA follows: TGTGCCAGCAGCGTAGTGACTAGCGGGAGATCTGGTACGCAGTATTTT.

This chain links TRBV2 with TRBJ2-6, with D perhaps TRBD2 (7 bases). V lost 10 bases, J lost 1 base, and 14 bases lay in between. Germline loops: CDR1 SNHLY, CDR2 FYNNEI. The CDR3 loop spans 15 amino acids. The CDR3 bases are TGTGCCATCCAAAAGGGGGGGTCTGGGGCCAACGTCCTGACTTTC. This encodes CAIQKGGSGANVLTF.

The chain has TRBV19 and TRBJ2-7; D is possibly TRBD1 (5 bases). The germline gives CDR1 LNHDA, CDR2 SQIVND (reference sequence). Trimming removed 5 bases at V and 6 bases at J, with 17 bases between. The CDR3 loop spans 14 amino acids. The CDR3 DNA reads TGTGCCAGTAGTCCGCAGGGCGTGGTATCCGAGCAGTACTTC. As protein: CASSPQGVVSEQYF.

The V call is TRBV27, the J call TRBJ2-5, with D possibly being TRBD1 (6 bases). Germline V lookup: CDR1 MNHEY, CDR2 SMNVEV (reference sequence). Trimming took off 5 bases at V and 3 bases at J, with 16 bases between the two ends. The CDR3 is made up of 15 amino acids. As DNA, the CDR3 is TGTGCCAGCAGTCAAGGTCTGAGGGGGAAAGAGACCCAGTACTTC. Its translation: CASSQGLRGKETQYF.

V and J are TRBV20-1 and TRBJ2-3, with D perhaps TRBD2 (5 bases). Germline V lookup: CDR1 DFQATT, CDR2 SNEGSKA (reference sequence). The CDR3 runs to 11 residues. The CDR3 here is CSLRVADTQYF. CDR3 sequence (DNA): TGCAGCCTGAGGGTCGCAGATACGCAGTATTTT.

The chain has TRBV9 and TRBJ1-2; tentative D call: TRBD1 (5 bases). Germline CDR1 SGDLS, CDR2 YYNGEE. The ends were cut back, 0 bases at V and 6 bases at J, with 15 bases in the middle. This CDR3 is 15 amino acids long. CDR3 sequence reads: CASSVGLGGTNGYTF. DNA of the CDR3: TGTGCCAGCAGCGTAGGCCTTGGGGGGACGAATGGCTACACCTTC.

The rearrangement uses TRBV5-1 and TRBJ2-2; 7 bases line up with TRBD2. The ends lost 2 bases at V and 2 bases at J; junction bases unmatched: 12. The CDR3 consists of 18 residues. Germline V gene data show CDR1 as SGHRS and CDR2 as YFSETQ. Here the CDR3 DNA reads TGCGCCAGCAGCTTCGGGTGGCTAGCGGAGAAAAACACCGGGGAGCTGTTTTTT. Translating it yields CASSFGWLAEKNTGELFF.